The 24 T cell receptor beta chains in this list originate from one sample, sequenced in a study of OX40 agonist ivuxolimab in advanced cancers. The method was immunoSEQ multiplex PCR; TCRdb's version includes in-frame clones alone and lacks a portion of them. The table lists 35,000 to 55,000 clones, around 88% of them singletons. The material was CD4+ or CD8+ T cells sorted from blood, obtained in a trial of the OX40 agonist ivuxolimab. These receptors all come from an adult with an advanced solid tumor such as melanoma, head and neck, liver or kidney cancer.

This clone has more than one count but fewer than ten. The chain has TRBV6-6 and TRBJ1-5; 7 nucleotides agree with TRBD1. CDR3 length: 16 residues. Germline V lookup: CDR1 MNHNY, CDR2 SVGAGI (reference sequence). V trimming: 1 base; J trimming: 7 bases; junction bases outside the gene matches: 10. The DNA of the CDR3 is TGTGCCAGCAGTTACTTGGCGGCCAGGGGGGACCAGCCCCAGCATTTT. The encoded protein is CASSYLAARGDQPQHF.

The chain employs TRBV10-2 and TRBJ1-4; 8 bases map to TRBD1. There are 16 residues in the CDR3. Germline-derived CDR1 and CDR2 are WSHSY and SAAADI. Germline trimming cut 6 bases from V and 0 bases from J; bases unmatched to any gene: 6. This chain's CDR3 is CASRGTGGSTNEKLFF. In nucleotides, the CDR3 is TGCGCCAGCAGAGGGACAGGCGGGTCAACTAATGAAAAACTGTTTTTT.

This clone was seen a single time. The chain employs TRBV6-1 and TRBJ2-3; 11 bases line up with TRBD2. The germline V gene encodes CDR1 MNHNS and CDR2 SASEGT. With 4 bases clipped from V and 2 bases from J, the junction kept 8 bases outside the gene matches. The CDR3 consists of 17 residues. CDR3 residues: CASSVLTSGAFTDTQYF. In DNA, the CDR3 is TGTGCCAGCAGTGTTTTGACTAGCGGGGCCTTCACAGATACGCAGTATTTT.

This clone showed up just a few times. V gene TRBV21-1 combines with J gene TRBJ1-2. TRBV21-1 counts as a pseudogene. The CDR3 length is 15 residues. The CDR3, as DNA: TGTGCCAGCAGCAGAATCGGTGACGGAGACTATGGCTACACCTTC. Residues: CASSRIGDGDYGYTF.

This rearrangement joins TRBV30 to TRBJ2-1; the D gene is possibly TRBD1 (6 bases). Trimming took off 8 bases at V and 2 bases at J, with 13 bases between the two ends. CDR1 is GTSNPN and CDR2 is SVGIG in the germline V gene (reference sequence). The CDR3 has 13 amino acids. The CDR3 DNA sequence: TGTGCCAGTGCAGGGGACACCTACAATGAGCAGTTCTTC. As protein: CASAGDTYNEQFF. Variable domain in full (rest from reference TRBV30 and TRBJ2-1): SQTIHQWPATLVQPVGSPLSLECTVEGTSNPNLYWYRQAAGRGLQLLFYSVGIGQISSEVPQNLSASRPQDRQFILSSKKLLLSDSGFYLCASAGDTYNEQFFGPGTRLTVL.

The chain joins TRBV27 to TRBJ2-2; 7 positions agree with TRBD1. CDR3 size: 15 residues. CDR1 is MNHEY and CDR2 is SMNVEV in the germline V gene (reference sequence). V lost 6 bases to trimming and J lost 9 bases; unmatched junction nucleotides: 13. CDR3 coding DNA: TGTGCCAGCAGGGCTGGGGACAGCAGAGACCGGGAGCTGTTTTTT. Amino acid sequence: CASRAGDSRDRELFF.

The V gene is TRBV11-2, the J gene TRBJ1-1; no clear D gene. V shed 9 bases and J shed 0 bases, with 17 bases lying between them. Germline V lookup: CDR1 SGHAT, CDR2 FQNNGV. The CDR3 spans 15 residues. CDR3 amino acids: CARVSEVAMNTEAFF. The CDR3 DNA reads as TGTGCCAGGGTCAGTGAGGTTGCTATGAACACTGAAGCTTTCTTT.

The rearrangement uses TRBV6-1 and TRBJ1-4, with 10 bases fitting TRBD1. Germline assignment: CDR1 MNHNS and CDR2 SASEGT. V dropped 4 bases and J dropped 8; count of bases not matched to a gene: 7. The CDR3 runs 15 residues. The CDR3, as DNA: TGTGCCAGCAGTGCGCCCGGGACAGGGGCGGAAAAACTGTTTTTT. Encoded protein: CASSAPGTGAEKLFF.

The J gene is TRBJ2-1, the V gene TRBV12-5; 10 nucleotides line up with TRBD2. The V gene's germline CDR1 is LGHNT and CDR2 FRNRAP. CDR3 length equals 13 residues. Trimming removed 6 bases from V and 8 bases from J; junction bases left unmatched: 4. This CDR3 is CASGSGRDDEQFF. CDR3 nucleotides: TGTGCTAGTGGCAGCGGGAGGGATGATGAGCAGTTCTTC.

V usage is TRBV5-6 and J usage is TRBJ2-7; 7 nucleotides line up with TRBD1. Germline trimming cut 0 bases from V and 5 bases from J; bases unmatched to any gene: 5. The CDR3 runs 14 residues. Germline values: CDR1 SGHDT, CDR2 YYEEEE. The CDR3 DNA follows: TGTGCCAGCAGCTTGGGCAGGGGGATCGACGAGCAGTACTTC. Translated, it gives CASSLGRGIDEQYF.

The chain employs TRBV7-9 and TRBJ2-7; possible D gene TRBD1, 6 bases. V was pared by 5 bases and J by 7 bases, with 18 bases between. The CDR3 covers 14 residues. Germline-derived CDR1 and CDR2 are SEHNR and FQNEAQ (reference sequence). CDR3 sequence reads: CASSPRGTMGEQYF. The CDR3 DNA reads as TGTGCCAGCAGCCCTCGAGGGACAATGGGTGAGCAGTACTTC.

The rearrangement uses TRBV18 and TRBJ1-4, with TRBD1 matching over 9 bases. V dropped 6 bases and J dropped 1; count of bases not matched to a gene: 6. Per germline, CDR1 KGHSH and CDR2 LQKENI. The length of the CDR3 is 16 residues. Written as DNA, the CDR3 is TGTGCCAGCTCGCAACAGGGGGCTGGAACTAATGAAAAACTGTTTTTT. Translation gives CASSQQGAGTNEKLFF.

The gene calls are TRBV28 and TRBJ2-2; TRBD2 might be the D (6 bases). Germline CDR1 and CDR2: MDHEN and SYDVKM. Trimming shortened V by 2 bases and J by 7 bases, and 11 bases separated the two germline ends. This CDR3 has 14 amino acids. CDR3 loop: CASSLGGLGGELFF. CDR3 in DNA: TGTGCCAGCAGTTTAGGAGGGCTAGGCGGGGAGCTGTTTTTT.

This clone appeared once. The chain employs TRBV7-9 and TRBJ1-1; 9 bases map to TRBD1. Germline V CDR1 and CDR2: SEHNR, FQNEAQ (reference sequence). The CDR3 length is 15 residues. V was clipped by 5 bases and J by 4 bases; unmatched bases: 8. The CDR3 here is CASSTRDRVSTEAFF. The CDR3 DNA is TGTGCCAGCAGCACAAGGGACAGGGTCTCCACTGAAGCTTTCTTT.

V gene TRBV5-1 combines with J gene TRBJ2-6, with D possibly being TRBD1 (6 bases). Trimming removed 1 base at V and 2 bases at J, with 10 bases between. Germline V gene data show CDR1 as SGHRS and CDR2 as YFSETQ. CDR3 length equals 16 residues. CDR3 protein: CASSLPGGAGANVLTF. In DNA, the CDR3 is TGCGCCAGCAGCTTGCCTGGGGGCGCTGGGGCCAACGTCCTGACTTTC.

This clone was seen a single time. This chain joins TRBV2 and TRBJ2-3; TRBD1 matches at 9 bases. The germline V gene encodes CDR1 SNHLY and CDR2 FYNNEI. The CDR3 consists of 14 residues. V shed 4 bases, J shed 3 bases, and the junction held 2 bases outside the gene matches. CDR3 region: CASSATGGTDTQYF. The CDR3 DNA is TGTGCCAGCAGTGCGACAGGGGGAACAGATACGCAGTATTTT.

J is TRBJ2-2 and V is TRBV19; weak D call: TRBD1 (6 bases). Germline V gene lookup returns CDR1 LNHDA and CDR2 SQIVND (reference sequence). The CDR3 loop spans 14 amino acids. V lost 6 bases to trimming and J lost 1 base, with 9 bases between them. The CDR3 loop is CASRRQVNTGELFF. DNA of the CDR3: TGTGCCAGTAGGAGACAGGTGAACACCGGGGAGCTGTTTTTT.

The J gene is TRBJ1-2, the V gene TRBV28; 7 nucleotides match TRBD1. The CDR3 is 14 amino acids. Per the germline V gene, CDR1 is MDHEN and CDR2 is SYDVKM. V lost 6 bases to trimming and J lost 3 bases; unmatched junction nucleotides: 7. CDR3 in amino acids: CASSSGTEYYGYTF. Written as DNA, the CDR3 is TGTGCCAGCAGCTCCGGGACAGAGTACTATGGCTACACCTTC.

The chain recombines TRBV6-6 with TRBJ2-1, with TRBD1 as a possible D gene (6 bases). Between the trimmed V and J ends, which lost 6 bases and 7 bases, there was a span of 22 bases. The germline CDR1 and CDR2 sequences are MNHNY and SVGAGI (reference sequence). The CDR3 contains 16 residues. This CDR3 reads CASRDHRDTIWNEQFF. CDR3 DNA: TGTGCCAGCAGAGACCACCGGGACACCATTTGGAATGAGCAGTTCTTC.

The rearrangement uses TRBV27 and TRBJ1-1; no firm D call. Trimming stripped 3 bases from V and 2 bases from J, with 13 bases between. Germline V gives CDR1 MNHEY, CDR2 SMNVEV (reference sequence). The CDR3 contains 15 residues. The CDR3 DNA reads as TGTGCCAGCAGTTTGTCTTCCAGAGCCAACACTGAAGCTTTCTTT. Translating gives CASSLSSRANTEAFF.

The rearrangement joins TRBV30 to TRBJ2-1; no definite D call. The length of the CDR3 is 14 residues. The V gene's germline CDR1 is GTSNPN and CDR2 SVGIG (reference sequence). In DNA form, the CDR3 reads TGTGTCTCCTCCCCTATTACCCCCTACAATGAGCAGTTCTTC. Translation: CVSSPITPYNEQFF.

The V and J genes are TRBV2 and TRBJ1-1; TRBD1 matches 8 bases. The CDR3 length is 12 residues. V was clipped by 4 bases and J by 6 bases; unmatched bases: 1. CDR1 and CDR2 from the germline V gene are SNHLY and FYNNEI. The CDR3 is CASSGTGPEAFF. The DNA of the CDR3 is TGTGCCAGCAGTGGGACAGGGCCTGAAGCTTTCTTT.

V and J are TRBV5-6 and TRBJ1-5; D is unresolved. Germline CDR1 reads SGHDT; CDR2 reads YYEEEE. The CDR3 is 15 amino acids. The V end lost 0 bases, the J end lost 1 base, and 8 bases lay between the germline ends. The DNA of the CDR3 is TGTGCCAGCAGCTTGGGGGCCAGAAGCAATCAGCCCCAGCATTTT. This sequence encodes CASSLGARSNQPQHF.

The chain carries TRBV11-2 and TRBJ2-7, with D possibly TRBD1 on 5 matching bases. Germline CDR1 SGHAT, CDR2 FQNNGV. This CDR3 comprises 14 residues. The germline V and J ends were trimmed by 0 bases and 3 bases, with 9 bases remaining between them. The CDR3 protein is CASSLDGQGYEQYF. The CDR3 bases are TGTGCCAGCAGCTTAGATGGGCAGGGCTACGAGCAGTACTTC.